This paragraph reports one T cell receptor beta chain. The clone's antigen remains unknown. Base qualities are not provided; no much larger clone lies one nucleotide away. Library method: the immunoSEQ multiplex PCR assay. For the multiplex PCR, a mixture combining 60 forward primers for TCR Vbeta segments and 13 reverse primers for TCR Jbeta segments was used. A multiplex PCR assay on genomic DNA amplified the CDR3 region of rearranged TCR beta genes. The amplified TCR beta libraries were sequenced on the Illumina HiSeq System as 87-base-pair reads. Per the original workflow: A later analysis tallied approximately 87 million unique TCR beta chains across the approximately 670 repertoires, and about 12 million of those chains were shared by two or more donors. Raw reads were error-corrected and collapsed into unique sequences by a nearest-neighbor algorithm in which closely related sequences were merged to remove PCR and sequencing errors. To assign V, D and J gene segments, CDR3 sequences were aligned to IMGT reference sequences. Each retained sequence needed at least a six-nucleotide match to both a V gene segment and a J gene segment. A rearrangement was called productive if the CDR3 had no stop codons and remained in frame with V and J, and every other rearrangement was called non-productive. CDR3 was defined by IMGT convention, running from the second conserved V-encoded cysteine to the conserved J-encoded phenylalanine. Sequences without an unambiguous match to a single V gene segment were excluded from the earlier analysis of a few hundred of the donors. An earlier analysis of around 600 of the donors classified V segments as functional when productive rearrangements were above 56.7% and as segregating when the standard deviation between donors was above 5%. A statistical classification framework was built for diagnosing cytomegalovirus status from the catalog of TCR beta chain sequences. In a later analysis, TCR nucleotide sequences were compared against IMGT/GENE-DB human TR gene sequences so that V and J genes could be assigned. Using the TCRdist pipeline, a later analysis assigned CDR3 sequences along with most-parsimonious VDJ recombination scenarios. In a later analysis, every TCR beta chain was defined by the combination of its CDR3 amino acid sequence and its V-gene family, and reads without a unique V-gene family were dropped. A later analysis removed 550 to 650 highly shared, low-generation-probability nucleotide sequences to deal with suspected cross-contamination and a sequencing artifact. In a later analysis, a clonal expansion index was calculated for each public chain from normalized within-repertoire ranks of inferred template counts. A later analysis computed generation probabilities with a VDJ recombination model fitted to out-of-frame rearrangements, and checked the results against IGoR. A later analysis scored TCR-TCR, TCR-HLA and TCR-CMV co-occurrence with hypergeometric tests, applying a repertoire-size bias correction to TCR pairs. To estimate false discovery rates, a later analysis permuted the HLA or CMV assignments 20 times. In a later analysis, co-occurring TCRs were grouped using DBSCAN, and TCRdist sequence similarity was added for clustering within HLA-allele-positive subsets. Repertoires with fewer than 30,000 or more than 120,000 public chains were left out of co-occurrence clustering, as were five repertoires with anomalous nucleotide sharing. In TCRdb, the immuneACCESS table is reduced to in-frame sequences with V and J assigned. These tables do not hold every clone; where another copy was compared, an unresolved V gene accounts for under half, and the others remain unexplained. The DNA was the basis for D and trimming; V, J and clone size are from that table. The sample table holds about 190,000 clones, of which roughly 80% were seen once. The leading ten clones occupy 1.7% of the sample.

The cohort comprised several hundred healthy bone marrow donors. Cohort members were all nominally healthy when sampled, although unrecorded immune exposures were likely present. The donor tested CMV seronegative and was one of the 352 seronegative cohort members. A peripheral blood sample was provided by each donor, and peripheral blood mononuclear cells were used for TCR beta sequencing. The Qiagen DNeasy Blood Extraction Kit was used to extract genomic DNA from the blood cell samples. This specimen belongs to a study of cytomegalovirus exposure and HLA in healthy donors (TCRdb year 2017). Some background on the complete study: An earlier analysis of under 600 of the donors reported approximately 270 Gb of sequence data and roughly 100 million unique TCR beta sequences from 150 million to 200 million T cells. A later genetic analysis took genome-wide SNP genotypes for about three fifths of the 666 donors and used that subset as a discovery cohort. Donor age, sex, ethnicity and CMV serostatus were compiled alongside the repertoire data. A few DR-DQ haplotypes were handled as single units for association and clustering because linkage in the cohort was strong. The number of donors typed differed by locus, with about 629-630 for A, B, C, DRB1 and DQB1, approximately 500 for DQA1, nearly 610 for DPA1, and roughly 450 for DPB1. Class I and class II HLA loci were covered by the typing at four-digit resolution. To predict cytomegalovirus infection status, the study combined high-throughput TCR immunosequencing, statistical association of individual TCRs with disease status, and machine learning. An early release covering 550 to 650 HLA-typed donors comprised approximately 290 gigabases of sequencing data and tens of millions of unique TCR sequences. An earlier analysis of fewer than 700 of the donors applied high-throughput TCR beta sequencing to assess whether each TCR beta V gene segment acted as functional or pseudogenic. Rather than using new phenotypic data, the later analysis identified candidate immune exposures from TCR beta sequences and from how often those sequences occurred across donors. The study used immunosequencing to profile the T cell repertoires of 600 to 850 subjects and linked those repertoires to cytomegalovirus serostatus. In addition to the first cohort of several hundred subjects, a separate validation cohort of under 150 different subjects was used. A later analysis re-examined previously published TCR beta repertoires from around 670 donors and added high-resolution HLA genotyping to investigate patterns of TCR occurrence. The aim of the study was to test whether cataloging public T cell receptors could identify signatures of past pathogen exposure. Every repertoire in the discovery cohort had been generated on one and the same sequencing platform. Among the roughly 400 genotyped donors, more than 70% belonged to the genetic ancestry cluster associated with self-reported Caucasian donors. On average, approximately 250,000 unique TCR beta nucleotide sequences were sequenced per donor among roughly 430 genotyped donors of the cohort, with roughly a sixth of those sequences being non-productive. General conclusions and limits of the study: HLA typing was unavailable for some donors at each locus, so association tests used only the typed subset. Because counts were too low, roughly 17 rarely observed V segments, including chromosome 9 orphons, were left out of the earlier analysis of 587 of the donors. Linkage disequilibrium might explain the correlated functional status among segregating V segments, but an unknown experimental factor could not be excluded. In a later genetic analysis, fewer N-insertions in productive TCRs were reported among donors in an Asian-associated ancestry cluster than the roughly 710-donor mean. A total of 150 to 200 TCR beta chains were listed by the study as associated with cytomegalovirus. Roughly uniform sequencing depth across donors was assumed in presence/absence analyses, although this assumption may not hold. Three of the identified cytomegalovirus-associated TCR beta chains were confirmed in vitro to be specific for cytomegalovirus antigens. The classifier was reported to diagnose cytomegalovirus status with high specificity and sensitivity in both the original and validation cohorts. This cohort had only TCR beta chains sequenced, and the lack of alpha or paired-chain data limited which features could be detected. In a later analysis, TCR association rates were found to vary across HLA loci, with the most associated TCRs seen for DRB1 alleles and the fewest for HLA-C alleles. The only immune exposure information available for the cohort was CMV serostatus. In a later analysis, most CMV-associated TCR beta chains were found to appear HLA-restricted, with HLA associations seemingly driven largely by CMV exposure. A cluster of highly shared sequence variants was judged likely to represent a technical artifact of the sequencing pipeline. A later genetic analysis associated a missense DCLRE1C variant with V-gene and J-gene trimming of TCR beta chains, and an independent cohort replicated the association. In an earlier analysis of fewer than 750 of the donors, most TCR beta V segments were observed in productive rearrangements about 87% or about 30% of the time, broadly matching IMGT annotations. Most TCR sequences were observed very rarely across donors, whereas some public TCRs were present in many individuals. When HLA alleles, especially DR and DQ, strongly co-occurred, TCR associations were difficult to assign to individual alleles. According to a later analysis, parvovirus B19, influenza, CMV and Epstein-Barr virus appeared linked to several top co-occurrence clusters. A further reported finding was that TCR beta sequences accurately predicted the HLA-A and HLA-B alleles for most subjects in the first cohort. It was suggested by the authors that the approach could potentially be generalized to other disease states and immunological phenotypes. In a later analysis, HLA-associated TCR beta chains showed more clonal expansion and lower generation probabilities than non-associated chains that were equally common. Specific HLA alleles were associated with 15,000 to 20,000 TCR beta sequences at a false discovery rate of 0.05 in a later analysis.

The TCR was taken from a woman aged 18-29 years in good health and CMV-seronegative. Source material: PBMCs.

The CDR3 reads as follows: CASSLARDLEQFF. The sequenced DNA is TGTGCCAGCAGCTTAGCGCGGGACCTTGAGCAGTTCTTC. Recombination joined TRBV7-8 with TRBJ2-1; a weak D assignment points to TRBD2 (6 bases agree). At the junction V is shortened by 0 bases and J by 9 bases, with 9 bases in between. From the cysteine through the phenylalanine, the CDR3 covers 13 amino acids. Of the read, only the CDR3 DNA is kept; its 39 bases are in frame from base 1. The germline V gene encodes CDR1 SGHVS and CDR2 FQNEAQ. Joined to the reference TRBV7-8 and TRBJ2-1 proteins, this CDR3 gives the full variable domain: GAGVSQSPRYKVAKRGQDVALRCDPISGHVSLFWYQQALGQGPEFLTYFQNEAQLDKSGLPSDRFFAERPEGSVSTLKIQRTQQEDSAVYLCASSLARDLEQFFGPGTRLTVL.